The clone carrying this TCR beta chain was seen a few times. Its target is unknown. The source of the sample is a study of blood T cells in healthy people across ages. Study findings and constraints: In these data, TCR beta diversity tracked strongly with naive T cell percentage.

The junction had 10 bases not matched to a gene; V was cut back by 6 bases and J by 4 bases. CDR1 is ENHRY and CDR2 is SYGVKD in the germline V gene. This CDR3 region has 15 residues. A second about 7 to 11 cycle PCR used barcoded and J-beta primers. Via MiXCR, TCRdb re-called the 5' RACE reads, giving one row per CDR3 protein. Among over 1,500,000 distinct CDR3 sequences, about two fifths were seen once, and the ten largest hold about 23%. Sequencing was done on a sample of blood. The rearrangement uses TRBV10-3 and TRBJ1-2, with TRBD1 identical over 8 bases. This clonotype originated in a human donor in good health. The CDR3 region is CAIRGDRGGLYGYTF. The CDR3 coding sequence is TGTGCCATCAGGGGAGACAGGGGAGGGCTCTATGGCTACACCTTC.